Reported below is one T cell receptor (beta chain). What it recognizes is unknown. HIV-negative, healthy adults without recent acute infections or vaccinations were the donors. With unsorted samples, genomic DNA was obtained from 90 million to 95 million PBMCs. Samples underwent the assay at deep level. Some clones are missing from TCRdb's copy, which holds only in-frame ones; the method was immunoSEQ multiplex PCR. This table has hundreds of thousands of clones, around three quarters appearing once. This specimen belongs to a study of shared clonotypes between healthy human individuals. Study-wide results and limits: Having only a few donors restricted how much genetic and exposure-history diversity was captured.

V was trimmed by 0 bases and J by 4 bases, leaving 9 bases between them. The germline CDR1 and CDR2 sequences are MNHEY and SVGAGI. CDR3 length equals 15 residues. This TCR was sampled from a woman in her thirties or forties in good health. Some clones in this sample may be carry-over from other donors' samples. Specimen: PBMCs. This rearrangement joins TRBV6-5 to TRBJ1-4; the D gene is possibly TRBD1 (5 bases). CDR3 sequence (DNA): TGTGCCAGCAGTTACTCGGGGCAGAGTAATGAAAAACTGTTTTTT. Its protein is CASSYSGQSNEKLFF.